This TCR beta chain was captured by sequencing in a study of PD-1 blockade in classical Hodgkin lymphoma. The study's findings and limits: Those starting nivolumab under 1 year post-ASCT were excluded. Newly diagnosed and completely responding patients shared comparable baseline diversity.

Stated time point: cycle 4 day 1 (C4D1), after more than 5 weeks of nivolumab. All trial patients relapsed after autologous stem cell transplantation. The CDR3 consists of 13 residues. Trimming stripped 2 bases from V and 0 bases from J, with 6 bases between. Germline V gene sequence: CDR1 SGHRS, CDR2 YFSETQ. Here immunoSEQ multiplex PCR was the method, and the copy in TCRdb shows in-frame clones only, minus some. The sample consists of over 60,000 clones, roughly nine tenths of them appearing once. This clone was recorded once. The target antigen is unknown. The chain is built from TRBV5-1 and TRBJ2-7, with D uncertain. The TCR sequence derives from a human donor with classical Hodgkin lymphoma. Sequences were derived from peripheral blood mononuclear cells (PBMCs), sampled before the fourth cycle of nivolumab. This chain's CDR3 is CASSLSSSYEQYF. Written as DNA, the CDR3 is TGCGCCAGCAGCTTAAGTAGCTCCTACGAGCAGTACTTC.